One and the same sample provided the 17 T cell receptor beta chains below, sequenced in a study of OX40 agonist ivuxolimab in advanced cancers. Assay used: immunoSEQ multiplex PCR; TCRdb lists only in-frame clones, some missing. This repertoire shows about 83,000 clones, 75% to 95% found once; its top ten account for 8.4%. Sample: CD4+ or CD8+ T cells sorted from blood, taken in a trial of the OX40 agonist ivuxolimab. These TCRs come from an adult with an advanced solid tumor such as melanoma, head and neck, liver or kidney cancer.

This clone occurred once. This chain joins TRBV6-5 and TRBJ1-5; 8 bases match TRBD1. The trim removed 6 bases at V and 7 bases at J, leaving 11 bases unmatched. The CDR3 contains 15 residues. CDR1 and CDR2 from the germline V gene are MNHEY and SVGAGI. The CDR3: CASSPNQGAGQPQHF. The CDR3 nucleotides are TGTGCCAGCAGCCCAAATCAGGGGGCGGGACAGCCCCAGCATTTT.

This chain joins TRBV11-1 and TRBJ2-3; the match to TRBD2 covers 7 bases. Germline loops: CDR1 SGHAT, CDR2 FQDESV (reference sequence). Losses at the gene ends were 7 bases for V and 1 base for J; bases not matched to a gene: 2. CDR3 size: 13 residues. DNA for the CDR3: TGTGCCAGCACCGCGGGGGGCACAGATACGCAGTATTTT. Translation gives CASTAGGTDTQYF.

This rearrangement joins TRBV7-3 to TRBJ1-1; 7 nucleotides line up with TRBD1. CDR3 size: 14 residues. Per germline, CDR1 SGHTA and CDR2 FQGTGA. Trimming took 5 bases from V and 2 from J; bases not matched to a gene: 5. This CDR3 is CASSPGQDNTEAFF. The CDR3, as DNA: TGTGCCAGCAGCCCTGGACAGGACAACACTGAAGCTTTCTTT.

The gene calls are TRBV27 and TRBJ1-5; the D is unclear. CDR1 and CDR2 (germline): MNHEY, SMNVEV (reference sequence). The length of the CDR3 is 14 residues. V lost 2 bases and J 6 bases, leaving 11 bases between the germline ends. The CDR3 region has the DNA TGTGCCAGCAGTTTAAGGTTCGATGGTCAGCCCCAGCATTTT. Residues: CASSLRFDGQPQHF.

The chain couples TRBV14 to TRBJ1-2; the match to TRBD1 covers 7 bases. Trimming cost V 2 bases and J 5 bases; bases outside gene matches: 5. Germline lookup yields CDR1 SGHDN and CDR2 FVKESK. CDR3 size: 14 residues. CDR3 sequence reads: CASSQLQGPYGYTF. CDR3 DNA: TGTGCCAGCAGCCAATTACAGGGGCCGTATGGCTACACCTTC.

This chain uses TRBV7-8 with TRBJ2-1, with a tentative D call TRBD1 (6 bases). Trimming took 2 bases from V and 2 from J, leaving 13 bases between them. Germline-derived CDR1 and CDR2 are SGHVS and FQNEAQ. This CDR3 contains 16 residues. CDR3 in DNA: TGTGCCAGCAGCTTACCCTCGGGACAACCCTACAATGAGCAGTTCTTC. Its translation is CASSLPSGQPYNEQFF.

V is TRBV5-5 and J is TRBJ2-3; D is unclear. Trimming pared 9 bases from V and 0 bases from J, leaving 11 bases between. Germline lookup yields CDR1 SGHKS and CDR2 YYEKEE (reference sequence). The length of the CDR3 is 13 residues. The CDR3 DNA sequence: TGTGCCACCCACGGTCCTAGCACAGATACGCAGTATTTT. It translates to CATHGPSTDTQYF. The whole variable domain, remainder taken from reference TRBV5-5 and TRBJ2-3, is DAGVTQSPTHLIKTRGQQVTLRCSPISGHKSVSWYQQVLGQGPQFIFQYYEKEERGRGNFPDRFSARQFPNYSSELNVNALLLGDSALYLCATHGPSTDTQYFGPGTRLTVL.

The gene calls are TRBV19 and TRBJ2-3; no reliable D call. CDR3 length: 14 amino acids. The ends were cut back, 7 bases at V and 0 bases at J, with 11 bases in the middle. The germline V gene has CDR1 LNHDA and CDR2 SQIVND (reference sequence). The CDR3 bases are TGTGCCAGTACCTGGCCGGGCAGCACAGATACGCAGTATTTT. Its protein is CASTWPGSTDTQYF.

The rearrangement uses TRBV28 and TRBJ2-1; 12 bases map to TRBD2. V shed 5 bases, J shed 4 bases, and the junction held 21 bases outside the gene matches. Per germline, CDR1 MDHEN and CDR2 SYDVKM. The CDR3 is 21 residues long. The CDR3 spells CASSQGLDTSGGRLGYNEQFF. Here the CDR3 DNA reads TGTGCCAGCAGTCAGGGGCTGGACACTAGCGGGGGGCGTCTCGGTTACAATGAGCAGTTCTTC.

The genes are TRBV27 and TRBJ1-1; perhaps TRBD1 as D (5 bases). The CDR3 spans 13 residues. The germline V gene has CDR1 MNHEY and CDR2 SMNVEV (reference sequence). The V end was cut by 2 bases, the J end by 5 bases, with 9 bases between. The CDR3 region has the DNA TGTGCCAGCAGTTTAGGGGGATGGACTGAAGCTTTCTTT. Translating it yields CASSLGGWTEAFF.

The chain couples TRBV30 to TRBJ1-3, with TRBD1 matching over 7 bases. Germline trimming cut 0 bases from V and 2 bases from J; bases unmatched to any gene: 7. The CDR3 has 16 residues. The germline CDR1 and CDR2 sequences are GTSNPN and SVGIG (reference sequence). CDR3 in DNA: TGTGCCTGGAGTGTAGGCTACGGGACAGCTGGAAACACCATATATTTT. Its translation: CAWSVGYGTAGNTIYF.

The V and J genes are TRBV29-1 and TRBJ1-4, with TRBD1 matching over 9 bases. This CDR3 is 12 amino acids long. With 4 bases clipped from V and 8 bases from J, the junction kept 2 bases outside the gene matches. The germline V gene has CDR1 SQVTM and CDR2 ANQGSEA. The CDR3 is CSVVGQGEKLFF. CDR3 bases: TGCAGCGTTGTCGGACAGGGGGAAAAACTGTTTTTT.

The chain combines TRBV30 with TRBJ1-5; possible D gene TRBD1, 6 bases. This CDR3 comprises 15 residues. CDR1 and CDR2 (germline): GTSNPN, SVGIG (reference sequence). V was pared by 3 bases and J by 4 bases, with 16 bases between. The CDR3 is CAWRQGGLANQPQHF. In DNA, the CDR3 is TGTGCCTGGAGACAGGGTGGACTTGCGAATCAGCCCCAGCATTTT.

In this sample, this clone turned up a few times. The genes are TRBV4-3 and TRBJ1-2; the D is unclear. The CDR3 runs to 13 residues. CDR1 LGHNA and CDR2 YSLEER come from the germline V gene. V was cut by 5 bases and J by 2 bases, with 9 bases left in between. DNA for the CDR3: TGCGCCAGCAGCTATACAGAGAACTATGGCTACACCTTC. Protein sequence: CASSYTENYGYTF.

V usage is TRBV9 and J usage is TRBJ1-1; D ambiguous. The CDR3 length is 15 residues. Germline V CDR1 and CDR2: SGDLS, YYNGEE. Trimming took 0 bases from V and 4 from J, leaving 13 bases between them. The CDR3 reads CASSVGQEAGTEAFF. CDR3 sequence (DNA): TGTGCCAGCAGCGTAGGCCAGGAGGCGGGCACTGAAGCTTTCTTT.

The chain combines TRBV6-5 with TRBJ2-4; no clear D. V dropped 6 bases and J dropped 0 bases, with 9 bases sitting between them. CDR1 is MNHEY and CDR2 is SVGAGI in the germline V gene. The CDR3 is made up of 14 amino acids. The CDR3 nucleotides read TGTGCCAGCAGCTTGACGGTAGCCAAAAACATTCAGTACTTC. As protein: CASSLTVAKNIQYF.

In its sample, this clone was seen once. This sequence joins TRBV3-2 and TRBJ2-5. TRBV3-2 is shown as a pseudogene. CDR3 length equals 9 residues. The CDR3: CASSLAQYF. CDR3 nucleotides: TGTGCCAGCAGTTTGGCCCAGTACTTC.